A single sample gave rise to the 13 T cell receptor beta chains below, sequenced in a study of blood T cell repertoires in COVID-19. The protocol was immunoSEQ multiplex PCR, while the TCRdb copy is restricted to in-frame clones and leaves out a portion. The data show over 200,000 clones, with roughly 80% seen just once and roughly 4.9% held by the top ten. The sample taken for sequencing was peripheral blood. The origin of the receptors is a human donor in a cohort sampled during active COVID-19.

V usage is TRBV7-9 and J usage is TRBJ1-3, with D maybe TRBD1 (6 bases). Germline V gives CDR1 SEHNR, CDR2 FQNEAQ (reference sequence). The V end was cut by 5 bases, the J end by 2 bases, with 13 bases between. The CDR3 extends over 15 amino acids. The CDR3 loop reads CASSIRGAPGNTIYF. DNA of the CDR3: TGTGCCAGCAGCATCAGGGGTGCGCCTGGAAACACCATATATTTT.

This clone is classed as large. This rearrangement joins TRBV27 to TRBJ2-7; 8 bases align to TRBD2. This CDR3 has 14 residues. Losses at the gene ends were 4 bases for V and 5 bases for J; bases not matched to a gene: 7. Germline CDR1 reads MNHEY; CDR2 reads SMNVEV (reference sequence). The CDR3 protein is CASSYRSGGDEQYF. CDR3 bases: TGTGCCAGCAGTTATAGGTCGGGAGGGGACGAGCAGTACTTC.

This clone was seen only once. The chain employs TRBV6-5 and TRBJ2-7; 10 bases fit TRBD2. J lost 3 bases, V lost 10 bases, and 9 bases had no gene match. The CDR3 runs to 14 residues. From germline, CDR1 is MNHEY and CDR2 SVGAGI. CDR3 nucleotide sequence: TGTGCCACCTCTCTAGCGGGAGTACACTACGAGCAGTACTTC. This sequence encodes CATSLAGVHYEQYF.

The rearrangement joins TRBV9 to TRBJ2-7; D may be TRBD1 (6 bases). The germline gives CDR1 SGDLS, CDR2 YYNGEE. The CDR3 loop spans 14 amino acids. The germline V and J ends were trimmed by 4 bases and 0 bases, with 11 bases remaining between them. The chain's CDR3 is CASSPRDISYEQYF. The CDR3 coding sequence is TGTGCCAGCAGCCCCCGGGACATCTCCTACGAGCAGTACTTC.

The rearrangement joins TRBV10-3 to TRBJ1-3; D is perhaps TRBD1 (6 bases). This CDR3 comprises 19 residues. The V and J ends lost 4 bases and 0 bases respectively, with 22 bases between them. In germline, CDR1 is ENHRY, CDR2 SYGVKD. The CDR3 bases are TGTGCCATCAGTGTGGCACAGGGATTGAGCAGGCCCTCTGGAAACACCATATATTTT. Translation gives CAISVAQGLSRPSGNTIYF.

The gene calls are TRBV6-2 or TRBV6-3 and TRBJ2-1; 8 positions match TRBD1. Germline-derived CDR1 and CDR2 are MNHEY and SVGEGT. The CDR3 has 14 amino acids. V lost 2 bases, J lost 6 bases, and 3 bases stayed unmatched. CDR3 DNA: TGTGCCAGCAGTTACGGGACAGGTCCCAATGAGCAGTTCTTC. Amino acids: CASSYGTGPNEQFF.

The J gene is TRBJ1-1, the V gene TRBV7-9; D might be TRBD1 (6 bases). CDR1 is SEHNR and CDR2 is FQNEAQ in the germline V gene (reference sequence). Trimming took off 6 bases at V and 1 base at J, with 12 bases between the two ends. CDR3 size: 14 residues. The CDR3 coding sequence is TGTGCCAGCAGACCCACGGGACAGAACACTGAAGCTTTCTTT. It encodes CASRPTGQNTEAFF.

The chain joins TRBV19 to TRBJ1-5; D gene ambiguous. This CDR3 has 15 amino acids. V lost 1 base and J 0 bases, leaving 7 bases between the germline ends. Germline CDR1 LNHDA, CDR2 SQIVND (reference sequence). CDR3 in amino acids: CASSIADISNQPQHF. CDR3 nucleotides: TGTGCCAGTAGTATAGCCGACATTAGCAATCAGCCCCAGCATTTT.

The rearrangement joins TRBV27 to TRBJ2-3; D perhaps matches TRBD2 (6 bases). This CDR3 spans 15 amino acids. Trimming left V 3 bases short and J 0 bases short, with 10 bases between. Germline V gene lookup returns CDR1 MNHEY and CDR2 SMNVEV (reference sequence). The CDR3 loop reads CASSLGLSSTDTQYF. CDR3 nucleotide sequence: TGTGCCAGCAGTTTGGGACTCTCAAGCACAGATACGCAGTATTTT.

V usage is TRBV5-1 and J usage is TRBJ1-4; TRBD1 agrees at 9 bases. Germline values: CDR1 SGHRS, CDR2 YFSETQ. This CDR3 contains 20 residues. The J segment lost 2 bases and the V segment lost 0 bases, leaving 14 bases of the junction unmatched. This chain's CDR3 is CASSLVAGTGSFRTNEKLFF. CDR3 DNA: TGCGCCAGCAGCTTGGTAGCCGGGACAGGGTCATTTAGGACTAATGAAAAACTGTTTTTT.

The chain couples TRBV15 to TRBJ1-2; 7 nucleotides line up with TRBD1. Germline CDR1 and CDR2: LNHNV and YYDKDF (reference sequence). V lost 1 base, J lost 8 bases, and 7 bases stayed unmatched. The CDR3 runs 14 residues. This CDR3 reads CATSRVTGSSGYTF. The CDR3 DNA reads TGTGCCACCAGCAGAGTGACAGGGTCAAGCGGCTACACCTTC.

The rearrangement links TRBV15 to TRBJ1-6; the D gene is possibly TRBD1 (5 bases). Germline loops: CDR1 LNHNV, CDR2 YYDKDF (reference sequence). Trimming removed 1 base at V and 7 bases at J, with 14 bases between. CDR3 length equals 16 residues. The chain's CDR3 is CATSRGGTTTNSPLHF. DNA for the CDR3: TGTGCCACCAGCAGAGGCGGGACCACGACAAATTCACCCCTCCACTTT. Filled out from reference TRBV15 and TRBJ1-6, the complete variable domain reads DAMVIQNPRYQVTQFGKPVTLSCSQTLNHNVMYWYQQKSSQAPKLLFHYYDKDFNNEADTPDNFQSRRPNTSFCFLDIRSPGLGDTAMYLCATSRGGTTTNSPLHFGNGTRLTVT.

The chain couples TRBV28 to TRBJ1-1; D is unresolved. The CDR3 sequence is 13 residues long. Looked up from germline, CDR1 is MDHEN and CDR2 is SYDVKM. Trimming removed 6 bases at V and 1 base at J, with 9 bases between. The chain's CDR3 is CASRVGGNTEAFF. For the CDR3, the DNA is TGTGCCAGCAGGGTAGGCGGGAACACTGAAGCTTTCTTT.